One and the same sample provided the 24 T cell receptor beta chains below, sequenced in a study of T cell repertoires in cytomegalovirus infection. TCRdb re-called the reads with MiXCR, one entry per CDR3 protein. The sample consists of hundreds of thousands of distinct CDR3 sequences, roughly 30% of them appearing once. Their target antigens are unknown. This material consisted of cultured CD8+ T cells from PBMCs, taken from culture after CMV antigen stimulation. The receptors originated from a human donor in good health (CMV status not recorded). Some clones in this sample may be carry-over from other donors' samples.

The V call is TRBV6-2 or TRBV6-3, the J call TRBJ1-5; D unclear. V lost 2 bases and J 7 bases, leaving 9 bases between the germline ends. This CDR3 has 13 amino acids. The germline gives CDR1 MNHEY, CDR2 SVGEGT. The CDR3 nucleotides read TGTGCCAGCAGTTACAACCCAGGCCAGCCCCAGCATTTT. This translates into CASSYNPGQPQHF.

The rearrangement links TRBV12-3 or TRBV12-4 to TRBJ2-3; no reliable D call. This CDR3 is 15 amino acids long. V was clipped by 1 base and J by 5 bases, with 13 bases between them. CDR3 nucleotides: TGTGCCAGCAGTTTAGGTAGGCCCCCGCAAGATACGCAGTATTTT. This sequence encodes CASSLGRPPQDTQYF.

The rearrangement links TRBV6-2 or TRBV6-3 to TRBJ1-5; a weak D match, TRBD1 (5 bases). Per germline, CDR1 MNHEY and CDR2 SVGEGT. V shed 6 bases and J shed 1 base, with 10 bases lying between them. The CDR3 is 14 amino acids. This CDR3 is CASRAGASNQPQHF. CDR3 bases: TGTGCCAGCAGAGCCGGGGCCAGCAATCAGCCCCAGCATTTT.

This clonotype was detected a few times. The CDR3 protein is CASSLGPGLSGANVLTF. Here the CDR3 DNA reads TGTGCCAGCAGCTTAGGTCCAGGCCTCTCTGGGGCCAACGTCCTGACTTTC. The chain joins TRBV7-3 to TRBJ2-6; D gene unclear. The germline gives CDR1 SGHTA, CDR2 FQGTGA. The V end lost 2 bases, the J end lost 0 bases, and 11 bases lay between the germline ends. The CDR3 totals 17 residues.

This clonotype appeared many times. The genes are TRBV7-6 and TRBJ2-1; D ambiguous. The CDR3 is 12 amino acids. Deletions cut 5 bases from V and 4 bases from J, with 6 bases between. Germline V gene lookup returns CDR1 SGHVS and CDR2 FNYEAQ. The CDR3 loop reads CASSDEYNEQFF. Written as DNA, the CDR3 is TGTGCCAGCAGCGACGAGTACAATGAGCAGTTCTTC.

This clonotype has a count of ten or more. It may be a read error: a sequence one base away is much more abundant. The rearrangement joins TRBV7-6 to TRBJ2-1; D not resolved. The germline CDR1 and CDR2 sequences are SGHVS and FNYEAQ. This CDR3 has 11 residues. Deletions cut 0 bases from V and 6 bases from J, with 0 bases between. The CDR3 region is CASSLANEQFF. Here the CDR3 DNA reads TGTGCCAGCAGCTTAGCCAATGAGCAGTTCTTC.

This sequence joins TRBV5-8 and TRBJ2-1, with TRBD1 as a possible D gene (7 bases). CDR1 and CDR2 (germline): SGHTS, YDEGEE. There are 15 residues in the CDR3. Trimming took 2 bases from V and 9 from J, leaving 18 bases between them. CDR3 residues: CASSFGGGGRREQFF. CDR3 bases: TGTGCCAGCAGCTTCGGCGGAGGGGGCCGTCGTGAGCAGTTCTTC.

The rearrangement links TRBV12-3 or TRBV12-4 to TRBJ1-5; a possible D gene is TRBD1 (5 bases). The V and J ends lost 4 bases and 4 bases respectively, with 11 bases between them. The CDR3 runs 14 residues. This CDR3 is CASSSGGINQPQHF. CDR3 in DNA: TGTGCCAGCAGTTCTGGGGGTATAAATCAGCCCCAGCATTTT.

The rearrangement links TRBV19 to TRBJ1-1; 7 bases match TRBD1. The V and J ends lost 10 bases and 2 bases, in that order; junction bases with no gene match: 7. CDR1 and CDR2 from the germline V gene are LNHDA and SQIVND (reference sequence). There are 13 residues in the CDR3. The CDR3 reads CATYRGRNTEAFF. The CDR3 nucleotides read TGTGCCACCTACAGGGGCAGAAACACTGAAGCTTTCTTT.

This clonotype has a handful of counts. The rearrangement uses TRBV7-2 and TRBJ2-4; D gene unclear. Trimming removed 3 bases from V and 6 bases from J, with 12 bases in between. CDR1 is SGHTA, CDR2 FQGNSA, per germline. The CDR3 is 14 residues long. CDR3 loop: CASSFPGGTNIQYF. The DNA for the CDR3 is TGTGCCAGCAGCTTTCCAGGCGGCACAAACATTCAGTACTTC.

At least ten counts were recorded for this clonotype. The rearrangement links TRBV5-6 to TRBJ2-1; 8 bases agree with TRBD2. V was clipped by 0 bases and J by 2 bases; unmatched bases: 7. The CDR3 has 17 residues. The germline V gene encodes CDR1 SGHDT and CDR2 YYEEEE. The CDR3 reads CASSLEVRGGPYNEQFF. CDR3 in DNA: TGTGCCAGCAGCTTGGAAGTACGGGGGGGCCCCTACAATGAGCAGTTCTTC.

This clonotype was seen many times. This chain links TRBV12-3 or TRBV12-4 with TRBJ1-1; no reliable D call. Trimming stripped 0 bases from V and 0 bases from J, with 8 bases between. This CDR3 is built from 15 residues. The DNA of the CDR3 is TGTGCCAGCAGTTTAGCCTATCGTCTGAACACTGAAGCTTTCTTT. This translates into CASSLAYRLNTEAFF.

V and J are TRBV12-3 or TRBV12-4 and TRBJ1-2; D is unresolved. V lost 3 bases and J lost 4, with 21 bases in between. The CDR3 totals 17 residues. The CDR3 nucleotides are TGTGCCAGCAGTTTGTTAACGGTCAGTGACCCCTCCTATGGCTACACCTTC. As protein: CASSLLTVSDPSYGYTF.

This clonotype showed up just a few times. The CDR3, as DNA: TGCGCCAGCAGCCGACGGCCCGGGTTGATGAACACTGAAGCTTTCTTT. Translating it yields CASSRRPGLMNTEAFF. The J gene is TRBJ1-1, the V gene TRBV4-1; D gene unclear. Looked up from germline, CDR1 is MGHRA and CDR2 is YSYEKL. V was shortened by 4 bases and J by 0 bases, with 15 bases between the two germline ends. This CDR3 comprises 16 residues.

The chain couples TRBV3-1 to TRBJ2-1, with D possibly being TRBD1 (6 bases). This CDR3 is 16 amino acids long. Germline CDR1 LGHDT, CDR2 YNNKEL (reference sequence). Trimming removed 1 base from V and 5 bases from J, with 15 bases in between. The DNA of the CDR3 is TGTGCCAGCAGCCAAGTTGTCGCAGGGGATGACAATGAGCAGTTCTTC. This encodes CASSQVVAGDDNEQFF.

The V call is TRBV4-1, the J call TRBJ2-1; D is unresolved. This CDR3 contains 16 residues. Germline V gene sequence: CDR1 MGHRA, CDR2 YSYEKL. The ends were cut back, 4 bases at V and 0 bases at J, with 13 bases in the middle. CDR3 bases: TGCGCCAGCAGCCCCCTGGGCCACAGCTCCTACAATGAGCAGTTCTTC. This translates into CASSPLGHSSYNEQFF.

This sequence joins TRBV12-3 or TRBV12-4 and TRBJ1-1; D gene uncertain. The germline V and J ends were trimmed by 5 bases and 0 bases, with 7 bases remaining between them. The CDR3 is made up of 13 amino acids. In DNA, the CDR3 is TGTGCCAGCAGTCCGAACATGAACACTGAAGCTTTCTTT. This codes for CASSPNMNTEAFF.

The V and J genes are TRBV27 and TRBJ2-5; tentatively, D is TRBD1 (6 bases). The CDR3 contains 14 residues. CDR1 is MNHEY and CDR2 is SMNVEV in the germline V gene (reference sequence). Trimming cost V 3 bases and J 3 bases, with 11 bases left between them. CDR3 coding DNA: TGTGCCAGCAGTTTCTGGGACACCAAAGAGACCCAGTACTTC. This encodes CASSFWDTKETQYF.

The rearrangement uses TRBV7-9 and TRBJ1-2; D unresolved. V was shortened by 3 bases and J by 6 bases, with 8 bases between the two germline ends. The germline CDR1 and CDR2 sequences are SEHNR and FQNEAQ (reference sequence). This CDR3 is 12 amino acids long. CDR3 nucleotide sequence: TGTGCCAGCAGCTTGTGGGAGCATGGCTACACCTTC. Protein sequence: CASSLWEHGYTF.

The chain is built from TRBV2 and TRBJ2-1; 10 positions agree with TRBD2. CDR1 is SNHLY and CDR2 is FYNNEI in the germline V gene. V lost 9 bases and J lost 3; bases outside the gene matches: 11. This CDR3 is 16 amino acids long. The CDR3 bases are TGTGCCAGTCTCACTAGGACTAGCGGTAACTACAATGAGCAGTTCTTC. This codes for CASLTRTSGNYNEQFF.

The chain is built from TRBV11-2 and TRBJ1-3; D call uncertain. The CDR3 loop spans 18 amino acids. V lost 3 bases and J 0 bases, leaving 18 bases between the germline ends. Germline CDR1 reads SGHAT; CDR2 reads FQNNGV. This CDR3 reads CASSFWAGRTSSGNTIYF. The CDR3 DNA reads TGTGCCAGCAGCTTTTGGGCGGGCAGGACGAGCTCTGGAAACACCATATATTTT.

This clonotype turned up a few times. This chain joins TRBV7-6 and TRBJ2-5; TRBD2 matches at 12 bases. J was trimmed by 5 bases and V by 3 bases; bases with no gene match: 7. The germline V gene has CDR1 SGHVS and CDR2 FNYEAQ. The CDR3 is made up of 16 amino acids. CDR3 in DNA: TGTGCCAGCAGCTTCCCTAGCGGGGGGGCCTTCGAGACCCAGTACTTC. It translates to CASSFPSGGAFETQYF.

J is TRBJ1-3 and V is TRBV6-5; 7 nucleotides agree with TRBD1. Germline V gene data show CDR1 as MNHEY and CDR2 as SVGAGI. The CDR3 is 13 amino acids. CDR3 sequence reads: CASGQDSGNTIYF. Here the CDR3 DNA reads TGTGCTAGCGGACAGGACTCTGGAAACACCATATATTTT.

The J gene is TRBJ2-7, the V gene TRBV2; maybe TRBD1 (6 bases). The CDR3 is 12 residues long. CDR1 and CDR2 (germline): SNHLY, FYNNEI. Trimming removed 7 bases at V and 6 bases at J, with 13 bases between. CDR3: CASIDGGGEQYF. The CDR3 DNA sequence: TGTGCCAGCATCGATGGGGGCGGCGAGCAGTACTTC.